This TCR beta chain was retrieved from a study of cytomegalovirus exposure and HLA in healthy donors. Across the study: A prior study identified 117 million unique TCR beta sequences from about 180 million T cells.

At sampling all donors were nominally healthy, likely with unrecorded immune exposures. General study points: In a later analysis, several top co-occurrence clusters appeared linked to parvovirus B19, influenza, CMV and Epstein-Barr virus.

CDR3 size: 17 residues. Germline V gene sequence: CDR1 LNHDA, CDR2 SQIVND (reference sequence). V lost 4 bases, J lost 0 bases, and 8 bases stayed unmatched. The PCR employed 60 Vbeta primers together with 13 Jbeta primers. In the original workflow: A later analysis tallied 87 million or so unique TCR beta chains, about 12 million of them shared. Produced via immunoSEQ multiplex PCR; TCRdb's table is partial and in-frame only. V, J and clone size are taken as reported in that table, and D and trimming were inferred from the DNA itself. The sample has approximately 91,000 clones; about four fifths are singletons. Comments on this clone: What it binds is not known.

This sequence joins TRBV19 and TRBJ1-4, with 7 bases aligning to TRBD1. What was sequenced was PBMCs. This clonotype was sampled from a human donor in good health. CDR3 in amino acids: CASSTLTGDATNEKLFF. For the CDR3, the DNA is TGTGCCAGTAGTACGCTCACAGGGGATGCAACTAATGAAAAACTGTTTTTT.